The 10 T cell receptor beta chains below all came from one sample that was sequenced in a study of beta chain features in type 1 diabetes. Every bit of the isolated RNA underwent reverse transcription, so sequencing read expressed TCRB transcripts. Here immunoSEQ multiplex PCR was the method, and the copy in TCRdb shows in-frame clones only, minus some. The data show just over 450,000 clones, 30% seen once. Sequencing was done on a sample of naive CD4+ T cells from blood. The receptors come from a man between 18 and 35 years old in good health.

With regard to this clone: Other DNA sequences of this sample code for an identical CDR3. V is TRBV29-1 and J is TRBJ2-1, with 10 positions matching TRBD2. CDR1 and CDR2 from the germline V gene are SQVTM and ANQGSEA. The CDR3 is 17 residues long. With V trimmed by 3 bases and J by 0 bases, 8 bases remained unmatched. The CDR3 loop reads CSVETSGWGRSYNEQFF. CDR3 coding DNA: TGCAGCGTTGAGACTAGCGGGTGGGGGCGCTCCTACAATGAGCAGTTCTTC.

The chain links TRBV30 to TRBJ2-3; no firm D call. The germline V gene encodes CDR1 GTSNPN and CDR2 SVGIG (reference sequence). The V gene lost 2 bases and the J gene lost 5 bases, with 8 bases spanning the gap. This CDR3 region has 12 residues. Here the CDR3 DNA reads TGTGCCTGGAGTAGTCGAGTAGATACGCAGTATTTT. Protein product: CAWSSRVDTQYF.

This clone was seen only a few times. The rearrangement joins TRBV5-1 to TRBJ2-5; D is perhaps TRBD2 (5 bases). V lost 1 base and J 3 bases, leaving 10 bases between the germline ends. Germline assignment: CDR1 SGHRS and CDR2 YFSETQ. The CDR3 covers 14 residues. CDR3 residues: CASSLMSEEETQYF. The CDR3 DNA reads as TGCGCCAGCAGCTTGATGTCGGAGGAAGAGACCCAGTACTTC.

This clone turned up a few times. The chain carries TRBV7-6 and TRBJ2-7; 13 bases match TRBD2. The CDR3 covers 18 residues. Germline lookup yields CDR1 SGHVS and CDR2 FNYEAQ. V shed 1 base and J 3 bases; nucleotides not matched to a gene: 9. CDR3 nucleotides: TGTGCCAGCAGCTTAGGGCAGTCCGGGACTAGCGGGATCTACGAGCAGTACTTC. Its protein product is CASSLGQSGTSGIYEQYF.

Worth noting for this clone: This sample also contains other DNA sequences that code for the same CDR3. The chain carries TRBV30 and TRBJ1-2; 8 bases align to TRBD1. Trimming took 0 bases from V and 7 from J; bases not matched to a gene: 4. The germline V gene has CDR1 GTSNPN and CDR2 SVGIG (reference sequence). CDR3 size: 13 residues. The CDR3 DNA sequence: TGTGCCTGGAGTGTAGGACAGGGCGCTGGCTACACCTTC. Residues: CAWSVGQGAGYTF.

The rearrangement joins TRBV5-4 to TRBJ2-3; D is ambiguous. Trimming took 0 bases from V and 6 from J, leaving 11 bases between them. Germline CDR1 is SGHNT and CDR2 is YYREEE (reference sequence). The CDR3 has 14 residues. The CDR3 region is CASSLGLATDTQYF. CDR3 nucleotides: TGTGCCAGCAGCTTGGGGCTCGCAACGGATACGCAGTATTTT.

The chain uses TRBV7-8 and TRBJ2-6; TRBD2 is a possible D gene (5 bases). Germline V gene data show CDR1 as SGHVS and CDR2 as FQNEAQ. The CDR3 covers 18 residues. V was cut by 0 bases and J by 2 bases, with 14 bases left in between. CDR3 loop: CASSLADSWRPGANVLTF. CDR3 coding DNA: TGTGCCAGCAGCTTAGCGGACTCCTGGCGGCCTGGGGCCAACGTCCTGACTTTC. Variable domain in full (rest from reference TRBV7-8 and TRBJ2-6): GAGVSQSPRYKVAKRGQDVALRCDPISGHVSLFWYQQALGQGPEFLTYFQNEAQLDKSGLPSDRFFAERPEGSVSTLKIQRTQQEDSAVYLCASSLADSWRPGANVLTFGAGSRLTVL.

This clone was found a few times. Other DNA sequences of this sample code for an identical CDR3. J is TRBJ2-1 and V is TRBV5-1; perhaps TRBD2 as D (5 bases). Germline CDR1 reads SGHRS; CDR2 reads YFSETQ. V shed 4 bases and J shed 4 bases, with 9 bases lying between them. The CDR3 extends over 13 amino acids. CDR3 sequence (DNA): TGCGCCAGCAGCCCCCGAGGGTACAATGAGCAGTTCTTC. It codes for CASSPRGYNEQFF.

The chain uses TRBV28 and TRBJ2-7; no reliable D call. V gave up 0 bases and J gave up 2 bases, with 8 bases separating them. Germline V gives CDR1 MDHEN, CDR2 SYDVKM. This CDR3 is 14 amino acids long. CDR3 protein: CASSLWHLPYEQYF. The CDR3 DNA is TGTGCCAGCAGTTTATGGCATCTTCCCTACGAGCAGTACTTC.

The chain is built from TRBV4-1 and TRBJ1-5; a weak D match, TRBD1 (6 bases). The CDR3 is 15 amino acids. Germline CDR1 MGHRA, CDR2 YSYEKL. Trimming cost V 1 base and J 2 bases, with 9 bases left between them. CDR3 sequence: CASSQASGGNQPQHF. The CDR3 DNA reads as TGCGCCAGCAGCCAAGCGTCAGGGGGCAATCAGCCCCAGCATTTT.